This T cell receptor beta chain was recorded in a study of siplizumab effects on memory and regulatory T cells. General study results and limits: The study found naive T cells seemingly more diverse than memory cells and seemingly major alloresponse contributors.

Generated by immunoSEQ multiplex PCR, the TCRdb table keeps only in-frame clones and is missing some. Here the sample spans approximately 100,000 clones, about 93% being singletons. Germline assignment: CDR1 MNHEY and CDR2 SVGAGI. The CDR3 has 15 residues. The V segment lost 7 bases and the J segment 0 bases; nucleotides outside the gene matches: 2. In regard to this clone: Its antigen is not identified.

The clonotype was recovered from a human donor in good health. The gene calls are TRBV6-5 and TRBJ2-2, with 10 bases lining up with TRBD2. The sequenced sample was Tregs sorted from blood. In nucleotides, the CDR3 is TGTGCCAGCAAGCGGGAGGGTGCGAACACCGGGGAGCTGTTTTTT. As protein: CASKREGANTGELFF.